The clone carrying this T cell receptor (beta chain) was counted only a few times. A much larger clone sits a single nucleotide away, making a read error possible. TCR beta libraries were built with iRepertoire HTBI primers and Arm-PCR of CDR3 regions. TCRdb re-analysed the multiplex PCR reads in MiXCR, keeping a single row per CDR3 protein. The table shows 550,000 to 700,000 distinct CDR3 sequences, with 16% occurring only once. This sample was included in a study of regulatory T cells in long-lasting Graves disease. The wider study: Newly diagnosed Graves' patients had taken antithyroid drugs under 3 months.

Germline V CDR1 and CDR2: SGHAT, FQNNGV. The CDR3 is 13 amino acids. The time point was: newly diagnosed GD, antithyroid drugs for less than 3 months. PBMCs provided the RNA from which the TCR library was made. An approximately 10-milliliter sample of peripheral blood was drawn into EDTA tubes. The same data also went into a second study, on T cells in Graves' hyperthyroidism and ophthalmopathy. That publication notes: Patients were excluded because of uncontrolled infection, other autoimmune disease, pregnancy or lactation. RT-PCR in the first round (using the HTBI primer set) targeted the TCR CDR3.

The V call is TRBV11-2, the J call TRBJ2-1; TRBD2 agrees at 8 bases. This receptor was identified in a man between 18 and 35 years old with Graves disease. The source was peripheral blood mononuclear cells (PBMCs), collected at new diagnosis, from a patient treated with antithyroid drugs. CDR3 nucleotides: TGTGCCGGCAGCTTCAGCGGGAGTGATGAGCAGTTCTTC. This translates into CAGSFSGSDEQFF.